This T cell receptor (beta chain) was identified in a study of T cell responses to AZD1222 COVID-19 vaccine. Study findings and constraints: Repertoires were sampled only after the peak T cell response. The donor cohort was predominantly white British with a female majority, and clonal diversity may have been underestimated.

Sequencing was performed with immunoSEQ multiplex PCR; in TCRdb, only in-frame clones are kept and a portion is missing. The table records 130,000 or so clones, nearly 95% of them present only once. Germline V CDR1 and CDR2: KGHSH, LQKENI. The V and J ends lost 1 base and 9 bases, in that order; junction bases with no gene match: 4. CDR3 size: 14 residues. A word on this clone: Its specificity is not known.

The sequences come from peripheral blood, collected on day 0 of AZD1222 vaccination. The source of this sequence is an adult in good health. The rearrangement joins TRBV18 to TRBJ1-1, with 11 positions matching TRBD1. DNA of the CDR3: TGTGCCAGCTCACCACAGGACAGGGGGCTTCAAGCTTTCTTT. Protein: CASSPQDRGLQAFF.